This T cell receptor beta chain originates from a study of T-cell reconstitution after alpha-beta-depleted transplantation in children. Study-wide results and limits: Several hundred rapidly expanded clones from non-depleted graft cells reportedly supplied alpha-beta T cells about two months post-transplant.

The TCRbeta library incorporated unique molecular identifiers. Via MiXCR, TCRdb re-called the PCR reads, giving one row per CDR3 protein. Here the sample spans 800,000 to 1,000,000 distinct CDR3 sequences, about 30% being singletons. This CDR3 spans 16 amino acids. Germline V gene sequence: CDR1 SGHRS, CDR2 YFSETQ. J gave up 3 bases and V 0 bases, and 9 bases lay outside the gene matches. Notes on this clonotype: Its target is not known.

This clonotype originated in a boy under two years old who had a stem cell transplant for SCID, so the T cells may come from the graft donor. The chain recombines TRBV5-1 with TRBJ2-7, with 7 positions matching TRBD1. Material: PBMCs, mostly from graft donor cells, obtained 360 days after TCRalphabeta/CD19-depleted stem cell transplant. CDR3 residues: CASSLGPGTVLYEQYF. DNA for the CDR3: TGCGCCAGCAGCTTGGGGCCCGGGACAGTACTCTACGAGCAGTACTTC.